This TCR beta chain was captured in a study of CD8 T cells in Susac syndrome. Study-wide results and limits: Only a relatively small number of individuals were included in the TCR sequencing and HLA analysis.

Details on this clonotype: The target antigen is unknown.

Healthy donors were controls matched for age and sex. The CD8+ and CD4+ T cells were isolated magnetically using a negative isolation approach, whereas the TEMRA cells were enriched by FACS. The CDR3 spans 13 residues. CDR1 and CDR2 (germline): DFQATT, SNEGSKA (reference sequence). V shed 5 bases and J shed 7 bases, with 15 bases lying between them. Random hexamers served to reverse transcribe roughly 0.45 to 1 ug RNA. TCR beta CDR3 was amplified by immunoSEQ covering 54 Vbeta and 13 Jbeta. TCRdb called the immunoSEQ multiplex PCR reads again in MiXCR, with one record for every CDR3 protein. The sample shows about 130,000 distinct CDR3 sequences, nearly 95% of them seen only once.

Material: CD4+ T cells from PBMCs. The V gene is TRBV20-1, the J gene TRBJ2-1, with D perhaps TRBD1 (5 bases). The source is a human donor in good health. CDR3 DNA sequence: TGCAGTGCTCCAGTTCCTGGGGCGAATGAGCAGTTCTTC. This gives the protein CSAPVPGANEQFF.